These 27 T cell receptor beta chains were sequenced from one sample in a study of T cells in Graves' hyperthyroidism and ophthalmopathy. Amplified TCR beta CDR3 regions derived from RNA transcripts. TCR CDR3 regions were first amplified by RT-PCR with HTBI primers. One entry per CDR3 protein results from TCRdb running MiXCR on the multiplex PCR reads. Among some 560,000 distinct CDR3 sequences, 15% to 19% were seen once, and the ten largest hold 7.3%. The sequenced sample consisted of blood. The source is a woman in her twenties or thirties with Graves' hyperthyroidism.

This chain links TRBV24-1 with TRBJ1-2, with D possibly matching TRBD1 (6 bases). With 6 bases removed from V and 7 bases from J, the gap between germline ends came to 17 bases. The CDR3 consists of 14 residues. Looked up from germline, CDR1 is KGHDR and CDR2 is SFDVKD. CDR3 DNA: TGTGCCACCAGTTCGCCTACGGACAGCTCTGGCTACACCTTC. Its translation: CATSSPTDSSGYTF.

As for this clonotype: A read error is likely, as this CDR3 ends without the conserved phenylalanine or tryptophan. V is TRBV5-1 and J is TRBJ2-7, with no clear D. The CDR3 has 11 amino acids. Germline V gene data show CDR1 as SGHRS and CDR2 as YFSETQ. Trimming removed 7 bases at V and 3 bases at J, with 8 bases between. CDR3 DNA: TGCGCCAGCTCGGCTGGCTACGAGCAGTACCTC. Translation: CASSAGYEQYL.

This clonotype showed up many times. The chain is built from TRBV18 and TRBJ2-3, with 9 bases matching TRBD2. CDR1 is KGHSH and CDR2 is LQKENI in the germline V gene. CDR3 length equals 16 residues. The V gene end was trimmed by 1 base and the J gene end by 2 bases; junction bases not matched to a gene: 4. The CDR3 loop is CASSPRTSDDTDTQYF. DNA for the CDR3: TGTGCCAGCTCACCACGGACTAGCGACGACACAGATACGCAGTATTTT.

The V gene is TRBV29-1, the J gene TRBJ2-4, with TRBD1 identical over 7 bases. Trimming at V came to 3 bases and at J to 5 bases, leaving 4 bases not matched to a gene. Looked up from germline, CDR1 is SQVTM and CDR2 is ANQGSEA. CDR3 length: 13 residues. CDR3 sequence reads: CSVDSGGENIQYF. The CDR3 DNA is TGCAGCGTTGACTCAGGGGGTGAAAACATTCAGTACTTC.

The table lists this clonotype with a few counts. V is TRBV9 and J is TRBJ2-1, with 10 nucleotides matching TRBD2. V dropped 0 bases and J dropped 8; count of bases not matched to a gene: 5. Per the germline V gene, CDR1 is SGDLS and CDR2 is YYNGEE. The CDR3 extends over 15 amino acids. CDR3 amino acids: CASSVAGLAVDEQFF. CDR3 bases: TGTGCCAGCAGCGTAGCAGGACTAGCGGTCGATGAGCAGTTCTTC.

This clonotype was seen more than once but under ten times. The DNA for the CDR3 is TGCAGTGCCCCTCGGGGCCGGAGTTCACCCCTCCACTTT. Its protein is CSAPRGRSSPLHF. The chain uses TRBV20-1 and TRBJ1-6; TRBD1 is a possible D gene (5 bases). This CDR3 has 13 residues. Germline CDR1 and CDR2: DFQATT and SNEGSKA (reference sequence). V lost 6 bases and J lost 9, with 15 bases in between.

V is TRBV6-1 and J is TRBJ2-7, with 11 bases that match TRBD1. The CDR3 length is 13 residues. V shed 10 bases, J shed 6 bases, and the junction held 8 bases outside the gene matches. CDR1 is MNHNS, CDR2 SASEGT, per germline. CDR3: CAISRTGGVEQYF. The CDR3 DNA follows: TGTGCCATTTCTCGGACAGGGGGCGTCGAGCAGTACTTC.

This clonotype showed up many times. This chain uses TRBV20-1 with TRBJ2-1; TRBD1 matches at 9 bases. The germline V gene encodes CDR1 DFQATT and CDR2 SNEGSKA (reference sequence). The CDR3 runs 16 residues. Trimming at V came to 6 bases and at J to 0 bases, leaving 9 bases not matched to a gene. CDR3 in amino acids: CSAAGQGTRSYNEQFF. The CDR3 DNA is TGCAGTGCCGCGGGACAGGGTACCCGCTCCTACAATGAGCAGTTCTTC.

This clonotype has at least ten counts. The chain is built from TRBV2 and TRBJ1-5; no clear D gene. V was shortened by 6 bases and J by 3 bases, with 9 bases between the two germline ends. The germline V gene encodes CDR1 SNHLY and CDR2 FYNNEI. The CDR3 covers 13 residues. The CDR3 nucleotides read TGTGCCAGCAGCTGGAGAGACAATCAGCCCCAGCATTTT. This sequence encodes CASSWRDNQPQHF.

This clonotype was observed many times. The genes are TRBV27 and TRBJ2-7, with TRBD1 matching 7 bases. Per germline, CDR1 MNHEY and CDR2 SMNVEV (reference sequence). This CDR3 is 15 amino acids long. Trimming cost V 6 bases and J 3 bases; bases outside gene matches: 11. The DNA of the CDR3 is TGTGCCAGCAGACGACAGGGTCCGGGGATCTACGAGCAGTACTTC. It codes for CASRRQGPGIYEQYF.

Note on this clonotype: It may be a read error: a sequence one base away is much more abundant. The genes are TRBV5-1 and TRBJ2-3; D uncertain. The germline V gene encodes CDR1 SGHRS and CDR2 YFSETQ. The CDR3 has 15 residues. Trimming took off 0 bases at V and 1 base at J, with 9 bases between the two ends. CDR3 amino acids: CASSLDRIRTDTQYF. CDR3 sequence (DNA): TGCGCCAGCAGCTTGGATAGGATTCGCACAGATACGCAGTATTTT. The full variable domain, in which reference TRBV5-1 and TRBJ2-3 provide the parts outside the CDR3, is KAGVTQTPRYLIKTRGQQVTLSCSPISGHRSVSWYQQTPGQGLQFLFEYFSETQRNKGNFPGRFSGRQFSNSRSEMNVSTLELGDSALYLCASSLDRIRTDTQYFGPGTRLTVL.

This clonotype was found a few times. At one end the junction does not follow the germline gene, possibly because of a read error. V usage is TRBV27 and J usage is TRBJ2-3; TRBD1 matches at 7 bases. Per the germline V gene, CDR1 is MNHEY and CDR2 is SMNVEV (reference sequence). The CDR3 consists of 14 residues. In DNA form, the CDR3 reads TGTGCCAGCAGTCATGACAGGGACACAGATACGCAGTGTTTT. This codes for CASSHDRDTDTQCF.

The chain carries TRBV19 and TRBJ2-2; unclear D gene. Germline lookup yields CDR1 LNHDA and CDR2 SQIVND (reference sequence). The CDR3 has 14 residues. V lost 9 bases and J 0 bases, leaving 11 bases between the germline ends. CDR3 protein: CASAPDANTGELFF. The CDR3 DNA reads as TGTGCCAGCGCCCCGGACGCGAACACCGGGGAGCTGTTTTTT.

The rearrangement links TRBV27 to TRBJ1-2; 7 bases agree with TRBD1. Per germline, CDR1 MNHEY and CDR2 SMNVEV (reference sequence). Trimming took 0 bases from V and 2 from J; bases not matched to a gene: 6. CDR3 length equals 16 residues. This CDR3 is CASSLSGDSGNYGYTF. Written as DNA, the CDR3 is TGTGCCAGCAGTTTATCAGGGGACAGCGGAAACTATGGCTACACCTTC.

The table lists this clonotype with a count of one. This rearrangement joins TRBV10-3 to TRBJ2-3, with 10 bases lining up with TRBD2. V was clipped by 11 bases and J by 4 bases; unmatched bases: 12. CDR1 ENHRY and CDR2 SYGVKD come from the germline V gene. This CDR3 spans 15 amino acids. The CDR3 spells CASGQREGPADTQYF. The CDR3 DNA reads as TGTGCCTCTGGGCAGCGGGAGGGCCCCGCAGATACGCAGTATTTT.

This clonotype was picked up many times. V gene TRBV3-1 combines with J gene TRBJ2-2; D possibly corresponds to TRBD1 (5 bases). Germline CDR1 and CDR2: LGHDT and YNNKEL (reference sequence). This CDR3 contains 14 residues. V lost 0 bases to trimming and J lost 7 bases, with 9 bases between them. The CDR3 DNA sequence: TGTGCCAGCAGCCAAGAAGGGGCAATCGGGGAGCTGTTTTTT. This codes for CASSQEGAIGELFF.

This clonotype was seen more than once but under ten times. The chain carries TRBV18 and TRBJ2-7; D remains unclear. The CDR3 length is 14 residues. The germline V gene encodes CDR1 KGHSH and CDR2 LQKENI. Trimming shortened V by 2 bases and J by 0 bases, and 8 bases separated the two germline ends. CDR3: CASSPSSDSYEQYF. The CDR3 region has the DNA TGTGCCAGCTCACCAAGCTCAGACTCCTACGAGCAGTACTTC.

Worth noting for this clonotype: This may arise from a read error, as a much more abundant clone is one base away. The chain recombines TRBV4-2 with TRBJ1-1; no clear D gene. Germline lookup yields CDR1 LGHNA and CDR2 YNFKEQ. This CDR3 region has 13 residues. The CDR3 DNA follows: TGTGCCAGCAACCAATCCTTCAACACTGAAGCTTTCTTT. The encoded protein is CASNQSFNTEAFF.

This clonotype was recorded many times. This chain connects TRBV5-1 to TRBJ2-3; no clear D gene. The CDR3 totals 16 residues. V was clipped by 4 bases and J by 0 bases, with 15 bases between them. Germline V lookup: CDR1 SGHRS, CDR2 YFSETQ. CDR3 DNA: TGCGCCAGCAGCATCACGTTACACCAGAGCACAGATACGCAGTATTTT. Its protein product is CASSITLHQSTDTQYF.

This clonotype was found many times. V is TRBV28 and J is TRBJ2-1; D may be TRBD1 or TRBD2 (6 bases each). This CDR3 is 17 amino acids long. The germline gives CDR1 MDHEN, CDR2 SYDVKM. V was clipped by 8 bases and J by 2 bases, with 22 bases between them. The CDR3 loop is CASGRTKGGGAYNEQFF. The CDR3 nucleotides read TGTGCCAGCGGGAGGACAAAGGGGGGAGGAGCCTACAATGAGCAGTTCTTC.

This chain uses TRBV4-1 with TRBJ2-1; unclear D gene. Germline assignment: CDR1 MGHRA and CDR2 YSYEKL. Trimming pared 1 base from V and 0 bases from J, leaving 13 bases between. The CDR3 spans 17 residues. CDR3 region: CASSQGLLRSSYNEQFF. The CDR3 nucleotides read TGCGCCAGCAGCCAAGGACTGCTCCGAAGCTCCTACAATGAGCAGTTCTTC.

This chain joins TRBV11-2 and TRBJ2-1, with 7 bases that match TRBD2. The CDR3 consists of 14 residues. CDR1 and CDR2 from the germline V gene are SGHAT and FQNNGV. V was pared by 4 bases and J by 9 bases, with 9 bases of the junction left unmatched. The CDR3 nucleotides read TGTGCCAGCAGCTCAGACCGACCGGGGGGTGAGCAGTTCTTC. The encoded protein is CASSSDRPGGEQFF. Based on the CDR3 plus reference TRBV11-2 and TRBJ2-1, the full variable domain is EAGVAQSPRYKIIEKRQSVAFWCNPISGHATLYWYQQILGQGPKLLIQFQNNGVVDDSQLPKDRFSAERLKGVDSTLKIQPAKLEDSAVYLCASSSDRPGGEQFFGPGTRLTVL.

Only a few counts were recorded for this clonotype. The chain employs TRBV20-1 and TRBJ2-7; TRBD2 is a possible D gene (6 bases). CDR1 is DFQATT and CDR2 is SNEGSKA in the germline V gene (reference sequence). V was cut by 6 bases and J by 3 bases, with 15 bases left in between. CDR3 length: 13 residues. The CDR3 nucleotides read TGCAGTGCCGGAGGGATGGGGATCTACGAGCAGTACTTC. Residues: CSAGGMGIYEQYF.

This clonotype was found many times. The chain joins TRBV5-8 to TRBJ2-3; D remains unclear. Trimming stripped 0 bases from V and 0 bases from J, with 26 bases between. Per germline, CDR1 SGHTS and CDR2 YDEGEE. The CDR3 spans 21 residues. CDR3 loop: CASSLVPEPPRTEASTDTQYF. For the CDR3, the DNA is TGTGCCAGCAGCTTGGTACCCGAACCACCACGGACGGAAGCTAGCACAGATACGCAGTATTTT. Full variable domain (rest looked up from reference TRBV5-8 and TRBJ2-3): EAGVTQSPTHLIKTRGQQATLRCSPISGHTSVYWYQQALGLGLQFLLWYDEGEERNRGNFPPRFSGRQFPNYSSELNVNALELEDSALYLCASSLVPEPPRTEASTDTQYFGPGTRLTVL.

This clonotype was seen many times. The chain recombines TRBV12-3 or TRBV12-4 with TRBJ2-7; D is undetermined. This CDR3 has 15 residues. Trimming removed 6 bases from V and 4 bases from J, with 19 bases in between. CDR3 nucleotide sequence: TGTGCCAGCAGCCCCGGCAGCCTCTACTTGTACGAGCAGTACTTC. It codes for CASSPGSLYLYEQYF.

This clonotype was observed a few times. The chain has TRBV30 and TRBJ1-2; TRBD1 might be the D (6 bases). The V gene's germline CDR1 is GTSNPN and CDR2 SVGIG (reference sequence). V was cut by 1 base and J by 8 bases, with 14 bases left in between. The CDR3 runs to 13 residues. The CDR3 DNA is TGTGCCTGGAGTGGGGACACTAGAGAAGGCTACACCTTC. Its translation is CAWSGDTREGYTF.

The gene calls are TRBV4-1 and TRBJ2-1; the D is unclear. Germline V gene data show CDR1 as MGHRA and CDR2 as YSYEKL. Trimming removed 4 bases at V and 5 bases at J, with 9 bases between. The CDR3 length is 13 residues. CDR3 loop: CASSPDGNNEQFF. The CDR3 DNA is TGCGCCAGCAGCCCGGACGGAAACAATGAGCAGTTCTTC.